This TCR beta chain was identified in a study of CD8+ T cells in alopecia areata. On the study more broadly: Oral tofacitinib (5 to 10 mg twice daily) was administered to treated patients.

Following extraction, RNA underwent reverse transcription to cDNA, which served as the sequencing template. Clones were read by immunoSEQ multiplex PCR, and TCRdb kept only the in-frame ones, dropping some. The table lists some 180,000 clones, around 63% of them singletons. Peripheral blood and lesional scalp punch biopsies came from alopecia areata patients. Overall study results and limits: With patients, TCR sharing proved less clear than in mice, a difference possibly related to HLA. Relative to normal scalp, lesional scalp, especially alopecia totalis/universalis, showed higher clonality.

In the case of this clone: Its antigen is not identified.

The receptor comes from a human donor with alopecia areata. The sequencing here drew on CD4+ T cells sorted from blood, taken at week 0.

The CDR3 here is CSVGASSGNTIYF. The DNA for the CDR3 is TGCAGCGTTGGGGCGAGCTCTGGAAACACCATATATTTT. The chain recombines TRBV29-1 with TRBJ1-3; D remains unclear. Germline values: CDR1 SQVTM, CDR2 ANQGSEA. The germline V and J ends were trimmed by 4 bases and 0 bases, with 7 bases remaining between them. This CDR3 is built from 13 residues.